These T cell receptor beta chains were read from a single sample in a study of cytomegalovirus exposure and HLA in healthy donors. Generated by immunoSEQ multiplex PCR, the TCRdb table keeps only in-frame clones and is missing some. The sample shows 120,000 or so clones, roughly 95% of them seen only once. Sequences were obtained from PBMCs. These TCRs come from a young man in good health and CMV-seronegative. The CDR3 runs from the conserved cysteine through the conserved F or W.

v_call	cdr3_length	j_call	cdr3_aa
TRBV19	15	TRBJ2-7	CASSVGLALTYEQYF
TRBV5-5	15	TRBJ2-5	CASSFSRAGVETQYF
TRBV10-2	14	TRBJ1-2	CASSEGGGAYGYTF
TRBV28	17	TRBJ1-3	CASTRTWGGMGGNTIYF
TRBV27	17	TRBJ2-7	CASSPSSLAFYSYEQYF
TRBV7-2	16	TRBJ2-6	CASLRDRASGANVLTF
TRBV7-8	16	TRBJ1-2	CASSLRSQINLYGYTF
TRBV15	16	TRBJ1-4	CATSRAQGAANEKLFF
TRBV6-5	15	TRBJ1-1	CASSYSGTGDTEAFF
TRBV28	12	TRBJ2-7	CASSFDSYEQYF
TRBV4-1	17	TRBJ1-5	CASSQESAWGGEQPQHF
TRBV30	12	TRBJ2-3	CAWSPLTDTQYF
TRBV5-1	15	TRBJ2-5	CASSFRSGGQETQYF
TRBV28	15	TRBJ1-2	CASFPEGRGNYGYTF
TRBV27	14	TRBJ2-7	CASSFNRGAYEQYF
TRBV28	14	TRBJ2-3	CASSARTDPLTQYF
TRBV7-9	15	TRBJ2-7	CASSLGWAGPYEQYF
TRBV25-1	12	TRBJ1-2	CASSQGEDGYTF
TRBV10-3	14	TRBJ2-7	CAISESSGDYEQYF
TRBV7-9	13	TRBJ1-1	CASNNGGVTEAFF
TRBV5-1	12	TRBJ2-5	CASSFDSQTQYF
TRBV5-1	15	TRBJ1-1	CASSLLTGTGTEAFF
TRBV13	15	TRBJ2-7	CASSPSGLGPYEQYF
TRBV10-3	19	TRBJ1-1	CAISGTGDRGLSRNTEAFF
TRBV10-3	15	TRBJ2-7	CAISGTSGSLYEQYF
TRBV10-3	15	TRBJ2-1	CAISTLAGGGWEQFF
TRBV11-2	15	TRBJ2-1	CASSSLAGGPYEQFF
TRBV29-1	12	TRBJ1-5	CSARQGGQPQHF
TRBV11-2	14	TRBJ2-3	CASSLTGVTDTQYF
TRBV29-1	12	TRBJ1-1	CSVESRTGEAFF
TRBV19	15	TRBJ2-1	CASSSVAGARREQFF
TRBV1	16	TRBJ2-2	CTSSQRREGPTGELFF
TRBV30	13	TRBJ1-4	CAWGTGINEKLFF
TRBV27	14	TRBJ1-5	CASSPWTGGQPQHF
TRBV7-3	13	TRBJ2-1	CASSWDTGLEQFF
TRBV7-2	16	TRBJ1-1	CASSLVGTGEGTEAFF
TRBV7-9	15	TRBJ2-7	CASSSQAGASYEQYF
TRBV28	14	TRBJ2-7	CASSPGQGPYEQYF
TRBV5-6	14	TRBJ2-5	CASSGRDFQETQYF
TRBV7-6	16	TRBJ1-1	CASSLARTKWNTEAFF
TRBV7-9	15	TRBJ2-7	CASSLIGGSSYEQYF
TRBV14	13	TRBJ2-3	CASSQASSGTQYF
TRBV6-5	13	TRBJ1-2	CASGGQFNSGYTF
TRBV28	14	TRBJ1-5	CASNMDSLNQPQHF
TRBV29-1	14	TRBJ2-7	CSVDPGTGTYEQYF
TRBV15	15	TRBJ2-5	CATSRDRGRQETQYF